These T cell receptor beta chains were read from a single sample in a study of blood T cell repertoires in COVID-19. Assay used: immunoSEQ multiplex PCR; TCRdb lists only in-frame clones, some missing. Among about 200,000 clones listed, about 86% were seen once. Sequencing was performed on peripheral blood. These receptor sequences come from an older woman with acute or convalescent COVID-19. CDR3s include the opening cysteine and the closing phenylalanine or tryptophan. Each record gives: J gene, clone size, V gene, D gene, CDR3 DNA, CDR3 protein. A D gene is named only where the DNA matches it firmly. Only part of the rows carry a size: once, few, many, or a class if the clone is expanded.

TRBJ1-4,NA,TRBV11-3,NA,TGTGCCAGCAGCTTATACTCCGGGACACCAAATGAAAAACTGTTTTTT,CASSLYSGTPNEKLFF
TRBJ2-4,NA,TRBV15,TRBD1,TGTGCCACCAGCAGAGATCGGGCGCTCAGCAGAACAGGGGGCGTCTTAGCCAAAAACATTCAGTACTTC,CATSRDRALSRTGGVLAKNIQYF
TRBJ1-1,NA,TRBV18,NA,TGTGCCAGCTCACCACCGTCCAGGGGGAACACTGAAGCTTTCTTT,CASSPPSRGNTEAFF
TRBJ2-7,NA,TRBV4-2,NA,TGTGCCAGCAGCCAAGATCTGATGGCACGAGGGCAGTACTTC,CASSQDLMARGQYF
TRBJ1-1,NA,TRBV2,TRBD1,TGTGCCAGCAGGCCCCTCGGGACAGGGATGAACACTGAAGCTTTCTTT,CASRPLGTGMNTEAFF
TRBJ2-3,NA,TRBV7-8,TRBD2,TGTGCCAGCAGCTCCGTATTAGCGGGAGGCACAGATACGCAGTATTTT,CASSSVLAGGTDTQYF
TRBJ1-5,NA,TRBV27,TRBD1,TGTGCCAGCAAGGACAGGGGGCGTTTGAATCAGCCCCAGCATTTT,CASKDRGRLNQPQHF
TRBJ1-6,NA,TRBV7-8,NA,TGTGCCAGCAGCTCCAGACTAACGGGCACAAATTCACCCCTCCACTTT,CASSSRLTGTNSPLHF
TRBJ2-1,NA,TRBV2,TRBD2,TGTGCCAGCAGCCCGGGACTAGCGGAGTTCAATGAGCAGTTCTTC,CASSPGLAEFNEQFF
TRBJ2-5,NA,TRBV3-1/TRBV3-2,TRBD2,TGTGCCAGCAGCCTGGGGGTAGCGGGGGACCAAGAGACCCAGTACTTC,CASSLGVAGDQETQYF
TRBJ2-7,NA,TRBV5-1,TRBD1,TGCGCCAGCAATCAGGGACAGGGGGCGGCATGGTACGAGCAGTACTTC,CASNQGQGAAWYEQYF
TRBJ1-2,NA,TRBV7-9,NA,TGTGCCAGCAGCCCACAGGTTTTGTATGGCTACACCTTC,CASSPQVLYGYTF
TRBJ2-1,NA,TRBV7-8,NA,TGTGCCAGCAGCTTAGAGGGAGTACGCCGCAATGAGCAGTTCTTC,CASSLEGVRRNEQFF
TRBJ1-2,NA,TRBV19,NA,TGTGCCAGTAGTATATCCCCTTGGCAGGGGCTGTTCTATGGCTACACCTTC,CASSISPWQGLFYGYTF
TRBJ2-5,NA,TRBV12-3/TRBV12-4,NA,TGTGCCAGCAGCCTCCGTCTGGAGACCCAGTACTTC,CASSLRLETQYF
TRBJ2-4,few,TRBV27,TRBD2,TGTGCCAGCAGTTTATCCAAACTAGCGGGGGGCGACGCGTACATTCAGTACTTC,CASSLSKLAGGDAYIQYF
TRBJ2-3,NA,TRBV9,NA,TGTGCCAGCAGCGTAGTAGCCAGCGGCACAGATACGCAGTATTTT,CASSVVASGTDTQYF
TRBJ1-2,NA,TRBV19,TRBD1,TGTGCCAGTAGTACGGCGAAGACAGGGTTCTATGGCTACACCTTC,CASSTAKTGFYGYTF
TRBJ2-3,NA,TRBV5-1,TRBD2,TGCGCCAGCAGCTTCGGGGGGATCGCAGATACGCAGTATTTT,CASSFGGIADTQYF
TRBJ2-7,NA,TRBV6-5,TRBD2,TGTGCCAGCAGTTATGCACTAGCGTCTAGCTCCTACGAGCAGTACTTC,CASSYALASSSYEQYF
TRBJ1-5,few,TRBV5-6,NA,TGTGCCAGCAGCTTGGGGTCGCACAGGGATCAGCCCCAGCATTTT,CASSLGSHRDQPQHF
TRBJ1-2,few,TRBV28,TRBD1,TGTGCCAGCGCCGGGACAGATCAAGGTCCTTATGGCTACACCTTC,CASAGTDQGPYGYTF
TRBJ2-1,NA,TRBV10-3,TRBD2,TGTGCCATCAGTGATCTAGCGGGGCCTCACAATGAGCAGTTCTTC,CAISDLAGPHNEQFF
TRBJ1-4,NA,TRBV7-2,NA,TGTGCCAGCAGCTTGGGGGGGACTAATGAAAAACTGTTTTTT,CASSLGGTNEKLFF
TRBJ1-2,NA,TRBV11-2,NA,TGTGCCAGCAGCCAGGACAGATCCTATGGCTACACCTTC,CASSQDRSYGYTF
TRBJ1-5,NA,TRBV6-2/TRBV6-3,TRBD1,TGTGCCAGCAGTTACACAGGGACAGGACGATTCAATCAGCCCCAGCATTTT,CASSYTGTGRFNQPQHF
TRBJ2-2,NA,TRBV19,NA,TGTGCCAGTCGGACAGCCTTGAACACCGGGGAGCTGTTTTTT,CASRTALNTGELFF